These 19 T cell receptor beta chains share one sample of origin, sequenced in a study of CXCR3-negative and CXCR3-positive naive CD8 T cells. The TRB libraries of cDNA were built by UMI-labeled 5' RACE. TCRdb reprocessed the 5' RACE reads and stores each CDR3 protein as one record, lacking DNA. In all, the sample yields about 40,000 distinct CDR3 sequences. The sequenced sample consisted of memory CD8+ T cells from blood. The receptors derive from a human donor in good health. Some clones in this sample may be carry-over from other donors' samples.

The chain employs TRBV27 and TRBJ1-5. The CDR3 sequence is 15 residues long. The germline V gene encodes CDR1 MNHEY and CDR2 SMNVEV (reference sequence). CDR3 loop: CASSFGDPGVQPQHF.

This chain joins TRBV14 and TRBJ1-1. Germline V gene lookup returns CDR1 SGHDN and CDR2 FVKESK. CDR3 length: 16 residues. CDR3 amino acids: CASSQESPGANTEAFF.

The chain uses TRBV9 and TRBJ2-7; with no DNA, the TCRdb D assignment of TRBD1 cannot be verified. CDR3 size: 14 residues. Germline loops: CDR1 SGDLS, CDR2 YYNGEE. The CDR3 here is CASSVGGAAYEQYF.

The chain combines TRBV19 with TRBJ1-2. Per the germline V gene, CDR1 is LNHDA and CDR2 is SQIVND (reference sequence). The CDR3 has 15 residues. This CDR3 is CASSIGYGADYSYTF.

This chain joins TRBV29-1 and TRBJ1-5; the TRBD1 assignment by TCRdb is unverifiable without DNA. Germline values: CDR1 SQVTM, CDR2 ANQGSEA. This CDR3 region has 13 residues. Here the CDR3 reads CSAWTGGNQPQHF.

V is TRBV18 and J is TRBJ2-7; checking the TCRdb D call of TRBD2 is not possible without DNA. The CDR3 is 14 residues long. Germline V gene data show CDR1 as KGHSH and CDR2 as LQKENI. The CDR3 region is CASRGPGRSYEQYF.

The rearrangement links TRBV12-3 or TRBV12-4 to TRBJ2-3; TCRdb outputs TRBD1, but without DNA this stays unchecked. The CDR3 length is 11 residues. The CDR3 here is CASSETGSQYF.

The rearrangement joins TRBV7-3 to TRBJ2-1; the TCRdb call, TRBD2, lacks DNA for checking. The CDR3 length is 15 residues. Per germline, CDR1 SGHTA and CDR2 FQGTGA. CDR3: CASSTGLAGDNEQFF.

The CDR3 here is CATKDYTITDTQYF. The V gene is TRBV21-1, the J gene TRBJ2-3; TCRdb indicates TRBD2, and absent DNA this call remains unverified. TRBV21-1 is annotated as a pseudogene. The CDR3 consists of 14 residues.

The rearrangement links TRBV15 to TRBJ2-2; there is no DNA to check the TCRdb D call of TRBD2. The CDR3 runs 17 residues. Germline CDR1 reads LNHNV; CDR2 reads YYDKDF (reference sequence). CDR3: CATRRAGEGPLAGELFF.

According to its frequency, this clonotype is medium-sized (0.01 to 0.1%). The CDR3 loop is CASSFDTEQYF. The V gene is TRBV7-9, the J gene TRBJ2-7. Germline V gene sequence: CDR1 SEHNR, CDR2 FQNEAQ (reference sequence). The CDR3 is 11 amino acids.

J is TRBJ2-7 and V is TRBV12-3 or TRBV12-4; TCRdb calls TRBD1, which cannot be checked without DNA. The CDR3 runs to 13 residues. CDR3 region: CASSLGDNYEQYF.

The CDR3 sequence is CASSKRPGAFYEQYF. This chain uses TRBV21-1 with TRBJ2-7; with no DNA, the TCRdb D assignment of TRBD1 cannot be verified. TRBV21-1 is a documented pseudogene. The CDR3 is made up of 15 amino acids.

The V and J genes are TRBV29-1 and TRBJ1-2. In germline, CDR1 is SQVTM, CDR2 ANQGSEA. The CDR3 has 13 residues. The CDR3 spells CSVETLEGYGYTF.

In terms of frequency, this clonotype is medium-sized. The V and J genes are TRBV6-5 and TRBJ2-1. In germline, CDR1 is MNHEY, CDR2 SVGAGI. The CDR3 runs to 16 residues. Here the CDR3 reads CASSYSPGGSYNEQFF.

The chain links TRBV29-1 to TRBJ1-2; TCRdb designates TRBD1, a call that cannot be tested without DNA. Germline CDR1 SQVTM, CDR2 ANQGSEA. The CDR3 totals 15 residues. This CDR3 is CSVEDTGGLVYGYTF.

The chain combines TRBV4-3 with TRBJ1-4; TCRdb designates TRBD1, a call that cannot be tested without DNA. The CDR3 runs 16 residues. In germline, CDR1 is LGHNA, CDR2 YSLEER. The chain's CDR3 is CASSQEEGAANEKLFF.

This sequence joins TRBV7-9 and TRBJ1-2. CDR1 is SEHNR, CDR2 FQNEAQ, per germline (reference sequence). CDR3 size: 13 residues. The CDR3 loop reads CASSLGTAAGYTF.

The chain links TRBV29-1 to TRBJ2-1. CDR3 length: 16 amino acids. CDR1 and CDR2 from the germline V gene are SQVTM and ANQGSEA. CDR3 loop: CSVEDGLLPSYNEQFF.